Below are 32 T cell receptor beta chains sequenced from a single sample in a study of T cell responses to AZD1222 COVID-19 vaccine. Measured with immunoSEQ multiplex PCR; TCRdb has only the in-frame clones, and not every one. The top ten clones hold approximately 52% of a sample with about 44,000 clones, under 85% of them seen once. Material: peripheral blood, obtained on day 0 of AZD1222 vaccination. The source is an adult in good health.

The rearrangement links TRBV19 to TRBJ1-5; D perhaps matches TRBD1 (5 bases). V shed 3 bases and J shed 2 bases, with 14 bases lying between them. The germline gives CDR1 LNHDA, CDR2 SQIVND (reference sequence). The CDR3 is 16 residues long. The CDR3 reads CASSIRGQGGNQPQHF. CDR3 bases: TGTGCCAGTAGTATCCGAGGACAAGGGGGCAATCAGCCCCAGCATTTT. Full variable domain (rest looked up from reference TRBV19 and TRBJ1-5): DGGITQSPKYLFRKEGQNVTLSCEQNLNHDAMYWYRQDPGQGLRLIYYSQIVNDFQKGDIAEGYSVSREKKESFPLTVTSAQKNPTAFYLCASSIRGQGGNQPQHFGDGTRLSIL.

This clone was seen a single time. This CDR3 reads CASSRGLATDTQYF. In DNA, the CDR3 is TGTGCCAGCAGCAGGGGACTAGCCACAGATACGCAGTATTTT. The rearrangement links TRBV5-6 to TRBJ2-3, with 9 nucleotides matching TRBD2. The CDR3 is 14 amino acids. V gave up 4 bases and J gave up 2 bases; unmatched junction bases: 2. CDR1 is SGHDT, CDR2 YYEEEE, per germline.

DNA of the CDR3: TGTGCCAGCAGCTTAGGGGGGCTAGCGGCCTACAATGAGCAGTTCTTC. Translated, it gives CASSLGGLAAYNEQFF. The V gene is TRBV11-3, the J gene TRBJ2-1; possible D gene TRBD2, 7 bases. Trimming took off 1 base at V and 2 bases at J, with 12 bases between the two ends. The CDR3 contains 16 residues. The V gene's germline CDR1 is SGHNT and CDR2 YENEEA.

The chain joins TRBV6-5 to TRBJ2-7; tentative D call: TRBD1 (6 bases). Trimming took off 3 bases at V and 4 bases at J, with 13 bases between the two ends. There are 14 residues in the CDR3. The germline CDR1 and CDR2 sequences are MNHEY and SVGAGI. The CDR3 loop reads CASSYGAGVYEQYF. The CDR3 DNA reads TGTGCCAGCAGTTATGGCGCAGGGGTGTACGAGCAGTACTTC.

The rearrangement links TRBV6-5 to TRBJ1-6; no clear D. CDR1 is MNHEY and CDR2 is SVGAGI in the germline V gene. The CDR3 extends over 12 amino acids. Trimming cost V 7 bases and J 14 bases, with 15 bases left between them. CDR3 sequence reads: CASKMTGMSLHF. In nucleotides, the CDR3 is TGTGCCAGCAAAATGACCGGGATGTCCCTCCACTTT.

This clone was recorded a few times. The V call is TRBV27, the J call TRBJ2-2, with a weak D call TRBD2 (6 bases). Germline CDR1 is MNHEY and CDR2 is SMNVEV (reference sequence). CDR3 length: 14 residues. V lost 6 bases and J lost 6, with 14 bases in between. CDR3 nucleotide sequence: TGTGCCAGCAGCCGGGACTCATGGGCCGGGGAGCTGTTTTTT. The encoded protein is CASSRDSWAGELFF.

This clone occurred once. This chain joins TRBV18 and TRBJ2-1, with a possible D match to TRBD1 (6 bases). With 3 bases removed from V and 3 bases from J, the gap between germline ends came to 9 bases. Germline assignment: CDR1 KGHSH and CDR2 LQKENI. The CDR3 has 14 residues. CDR3 residues: CASSPTTGYNEQFF. CDR3 nucleotides: TGTGCCAGCTCACCCACGACAGGCTACAATGAGCAGTTCTTC. Together with reference TRBV18 and TRBJ2-1, the CDR3 gives the full variable domain: NAGVMQNPRHLVRRRGQEARLRCSPMKGHSHVYWYRQLPEEGLKFMVYLQKENIIDESGMPKERFSAEFPKEGPSILRIQQVVRGDSAAYFCASSPTTGYNEQFFGPGTRLTVL.

The chain employs TRBV4-2 and TRBJ2-3, with TRBD2 identical over 7 bases. V dropped 0 bases and J dropped 6; count of bases not matched to a gene: 3. The CDR3 runs 14 residues. CDR1 is LGHNA, CDR2 YNFKEQ, per germline. The CDR3 coding sequence is TGTGCCAGCAGCCAAGATACCGGGGGGGATACGCAGTATTTT. Its translation is CASSQDTGGDTQYF.

V gene TRBV7-6 combines with J gene TRBJ2-7; 7 bases align to TRBD1. The CDR3 sequence is 14 residues long. J was trimmed by 2 bases and V by 5 bases; bases with no gene match: 6. Germline V lookup: CDR1 SGHVS, CDR2 FNYEAQ. In nucleotides, the CDR3 is TGTGCCAGCAGCCCGCGACAGGGCGCCTACGAGCAGTACTTC. As protein: CASSPRQGAYEQYF.

The chain recombines TRBV20-1 with TRBJ1-3; D remains unclear. Germline V CDR1 and CDR2: DFQATT, SNEGSKA (reference sequence). V lost 3 bases, J lost 13 bases, and 10 bases lay in between. The CDR3 length is 10 residues. The CDR3 is CSASPPPIYF. The DNA of the CDR3 is TGCAGTGCTAGCCCCCCCCCAATATATTTT.

This clone was observed a few times. The chain employs TRBV15 and TRBJ2-5, with no clear D. V was trimmed by 1 base and J by 6 bases, leaving 12 bases between them. CDR1 is LNHNV, CDR2 YYDKDF, per germline (reference sequence). The CDR3 spans 14 residues. DNA of the CDR3: TGTGCCACCAGCAGAGTGGGCAGTATCAAGACCCAGTACTTC. Encoded protein: CATSRVGSIKTQYF. Full variable domain (remainder filled in from reference TRBV15 and TRBJ2-5): DAMVIQNPRYQVTQFGKPVTLSCSQTLNHNVMYWYQQKSSQAPKLLFHYYDKDFNNEADTPDNFQSRRPNTSFCFLDIRSPGLGDTAMYLCATSRVGSIKTQYFGPGTRLLVL.

The chain joins TRBV11-3 to TRBJ2-1; D might be TRBD1 or TRBD2, each matching 5 bases. Between the trimmed V and J ends, which lost 4 bases and 5 bases, there was a span of 15 bases. CDR3 length: 15 amino acids. Germline V gene data show CDR1 as SGHNT and CDR2 as YENEEA. The CDR3 loop reads CASSYYGGTNNEQFF. In DNA, the CDR3 is TGTGCCAGCAGCTACTATGGGGGAACTAACAATGAGCAGTTCTTC.

The chain couples TRBV7-2 to TRBJ2-7; 8 bases match TRBD2. The CDR3 consists of 13 residues. Per the germline V gene, CDR1 is SGHTA and CDR2 is FQGNSA. Trimming removed 2 bases from V and 4 bases from J; junction bases left unmatched: 1. CDR3 amino acids: CASSLSGSYEQYF. DNA of the CDR3: TGTGCCAGCAGCTTAAGCGGGAGTTACGAGCAGTACTTC.

The V gene is TRBV7-2, the J gene TRBJ2-7; D perhaps matches TRBD2 (6 bases). Per the germline V gene, CDR1 is SGHTA and CDR2 is FQGNSA. CDR3 size: 13 residues. Trimming shortened V by 4 bases and J by 9 bases, and 16 bases separated the two germline ends. For the CDR3, the DNA is TGTGCCAGCAGCTCCGGGACTGCCGGCATGCAGTACTTC. It encodes CASSSGTAGMQYF.

The chain carries TRBV7-3 and TRBJ2-6; the match to TRBD1 covers 9 bases. V trimming: 5 bases; J trimming: 3 bases; junction bases outside the gene matches: 5. This CDR3 has 16 amino acids. CDR1 and CDR2 from the germline V gene are SGHTA and FQGTGA. The CDR3 loop is CASSPGTGFGANVLTF. Written as DNA, the CDR3 is TGTGCCAGCAGCCCGGGGACAGGGTTTGGGGCCAACGTCCTGACTTTC.

The chain is built from TRBV18 and TRBJ1-6; D uncertain. V was shortened by 6 bases and J by 0 bases, with 6 bases between the two germline ends. The CDR3 runs 14 residues. In germline, CDR1 is KGHSH, CDR2 LQKENI. CDR3 coding DNA: TGTGCCAGCTCTACAAGCTCCTATAATTCACCCCTCCACTTT. This gives the protein CASSTSSYNSPLHF. Variable domain in full (rest from reference TRBV18 and TRBJ1-6): NAGVMQNPRHLVRRRGQEARLRCSPMKGHSHVYWYRQLPEEGLKFMVYLQKENIIDESGMPKERFSAEFPKEGPSILRIQQVVRGDSAAYFCASSTSSYNSPLHFGNGTRLTVT.

The genes are TRBV19 and TRBJ2-5; 13 bases align to TRBD2. The CDR3 is 16 amino acids. Germline CDR1 is LNHDA and CDR2 is SQIVND (reference sequence). J was trimmed by 5 bases and V by 4 bases; bases with no gene match: 7. CDR3 amino acids: CASSRTSGRDWETQYF. The CDR3 DNA sequence: TGTGCCAGTAGTAGGACTAGCGGGAGAGACTGGGAGACCCAGTACTTC.

The chain joins TRBV30 to TRBJ1-3; no clear D. With 3 bases removed from V and 0 bases from J, the gap between germline ends came to 9 bases. The CDR3 runs 14 residues. Germline assignment: CDR1 GTSNPN and CDR2 SVGIG (reference sequence). CDR3 loop: CAWRNSGSGNTIYF. The CDR3 DNA follows: TGTGCCTGGAGAAATTCTGGCTCTGGAAACACCATATATTTT. Combining the CDR3 with reference TRBV30 and TRBJ1-3 gives the whole variable domain SQTIHQWPATLVQPVGSPLSLECTVEGTSNPNLYWYRQAAGRGLQLLFYSVGIGQISSEVPQNLSASRPQDRQFILSSKKLLLSDSGFYLCAWRNSGSGNTIYFGEGSWLTVV.

This clone appeared once. The chain joins TRBV4-3 to TRBJ1-1; D gene uncertain. The germline gives CDR1 LGHNA, CDR2 YSLEER. The CDR3 contains 13 residues. V gave up 3 bases and J gave up 6 bases, with 11 bases separating them. CDR3 nucleotide sequence: TGCGCCAGCAGCCACCACGGGAGATCTGAAGCTTTCTTT. Translated, it gives CASSHHGRSEAFF.

CDR3 loop: CASSTGSYAFF. The CDR3, as DNA: TGTGCCAGCAGTACAGGCTCTTACGCTTTCTTT. J is TRBJ1-1 and V is TRBV12-3 or TRBV12-4, with D perhaps matching TRBD1 (5 bases). Trimming shortened V by 5 bases and J by 11 bases, and 12 bases separated the two germline ends. The CDR3 totals 11 residues.

The chain joins TRBV11-2 to TRBJ2-5, with D unclear. The CDR3 covers 15 residues. V lost 1 base and J lost 1, with 10 bases in between. Germline CDR1 SGHAT, CDR2 FQNNGV. The CDR3 DNA follows: TGTGCCAGCAGCTTAGTTGTCGGTTCCCAAGAGACCCAGTACTTC. Protein product: CASSLVVGSQETQYF. The whole variable domain, filled in from reference TRBV11-2 and TRBJ2-5, reads EAGVAQSPRYKIIEKRQSVAFWCNPISGHATLYWYQQILGQGPKLLIQFQNNGVVDDSQLPKDRFSAERLKGVDSTLKIQPAKLEDSAVYLCASSLVVGSQETQYFGPGTRLLVL.

This clone was seen just once. The chain links TRBV12-3 or TRBV12-4 to TRBJ2-1; D remains unclear. The CDR3 is made up of 13 amino acids. V dropped 4 bases and J dropped 2 bases, with 6 bases sitting between them. This chain's CDR3 is CASSSRPYNEQFF. CDR3 in DNA: TGTGCCAGCAGTTCCCGCCCCTACAATGAGCAGTTCTTC.

This clone was counted between two and nine times. The chain couples TRBV6-2 or TRBV6-3 to TRBJ1-1, with TRBD1 as a possible D gene (5 bases). CDR3 length: 15 residues. Between the trimmed V and J ends, which lost 4 bases and 1 base, there was a span of 13 bases. Germline assignment: CDR1 MNHEY and CDR2 SVGEGT. The CDR3 DNA follows: TGTGCCAGCAGTTTCTCGACAGCTCGGAACACTGAAGCTTTCTTT. This sequence encodes CASSFSTARNTEAFF.

This chain connects TRBV3-1 (or the pseudogene TRBV3-2) to TRBJ2-1; TRBD2 matches 10 bases. Germline lookup yields CDR1 LGHDT and CDR2 YNNKEL (reference sequence). This CDR3 is built from 15 residues. V lost 6 bases and J lost 5; bases outside the gene matches: 7. The CDR3 bases are TGTGCCAGCAGGCTTCTAGCGGGGGTCAACAATGAGCAGTTCTTC. Protein product: CASRLLAGVNNEQFF.

The chain has TRBV29-1 and TRBJ2-1; weak D call: TRBD1 (6 bases). Germline CDR1 is SQVTM and CDR2 is ANQGSEA. Trimming removed 3 bases from V and 9 bases from J, with 21 bases in between. CDR3 length: 15 residues. The CDR3 DNA reads TGCAGCGTTGAGTTAGGCAGGGGCAAGATAGGTGAGCAGTTCTTC. Its protein is CSVELGRGKIGEQFF.

V and J are TRBV2 and TRBJ1-1; no clear D. This CDR3 is 15 amino acids long. V was shortened by 6 bases and J by 2 bases, with 16 bases between the two germline ends. Germline CDR1 SNHLY, CDR2 FYNNEI. The CDR3 here is CASSATGVGNTEAFF. CDR3 DNA: TGTGCCAGCAGCGCAACGGGCGTAGGCAACACTGAAGCTTTCTTT.

This clone has a handful of counts. The rearrangement links TRBV7-6 to TRBJ1-2; maybe TRBD1 (6 bases). Per the germline V gene, CDR1 is SGHVS and CDR2 is FNYEAQ. V was trimmed by 10 bases and J by 9 bases, leaving 21 bases between them. This CDR3 has 13 amino acids. Here the CDR3 DNA reads TGTGCCAACCCTCAACGCAGGGGATTAAGCTACACCTTC. Translation: CANPQRRGLSYTF.

This rearrangement joins TRBV5-6 to TRBJ1-2, with 8 bases fitting TRBD1. The CDR3 spans 15 residues. J was trimmed by 3 bases and V by 2 bases; bases with no gene match: 6. Germline loops: CDR1 SGHDT, CDR2 YYEEEE. The CDR3 sequence is CASSFTGGKDYGYTF. CDR3 sequence (DNA): TGTGCCAGCAGCTTTACAGGGGGAAAGGACTATGGCTACACCTTC.

This clone was observed a handful of times. V and J are TRBV7-2 and TRBJ2-1; no firm D call. Germline V gene data show CDR1 as SGHTA and CDR2 as FQGNSA. The CDR3 extends over 13 amino acids. Between the trimmed V and J ends, which lost 4 bases and 2 bases, there was a span of 6 bases. CDR3 loop: CASSSQAYNEQFF. CDR3 sequence (DNA): TGTGCCAGCAGCTCCCAGGCCTACAATGAGCAGTTCTTC.

V and J are TRBV4-1 and TRBJ1-5; a possible D gene is TRBD1 (5 bases). Trimming removed 5 bases from V and 1 base from J, with 9 bases in between. The CDR3 runs to 14 residues. Per germline, CDR1 MGHRA and CDR2 YSYEKL. For the CDR3, the DNA is TGCGCCAGCAGCGCGGGGGGAAGCAATCAGCCCCAGCATTTT. Residues: CASSAGGSNQPQHF.

This clone was counted at least ten times. The V gene is TRBV24-1, the J gene TRBJ2-1; 8 bases agree with TRBD1. CDR1 and CDR2 (germline): KGHDR, SFDVKD. CDR3 length: 14 amino acids. The trim removed 7 bases at V and 8 bases at J, leaving 9 bases unmatched. CDR3 protein: CATSAGQGRDEQFF. The CDR3 nucleotides are TGTGCCACCAGCGCCGGACAGGGACGAGATGAGCAGTTCTTC.

The genes are TRBV9 and TRBJ1-3; no clear D. V was cut by 0 bases and J by 6 bases, with 7 bases left in between. This CDR3 comprises 13 residues. The V gene's germline CDR1 is SGDLS and CDR2 YYNGEE. The CDR3 DNA sequence: TGTGCCAGCAGCGTAGATTTGAAAAACACCATATATTTT. This codes for CASSVDLKNTIYF.